The present T cell receptor (beta chain) was sequenced within a study of radiation and T cells in renal cell carcinoma. Study observations and caveats: Irradiated tumors held more dominant CDR3 motifs than control tumors.

The protocol was immunoSEQ multiplex PCR, while the TCRdb copy is restricted to in-frame clones and leaves out a portion. The sample comprises fewer than 20,000 clones, roughly three fifths of which are singletons, and 30% to 35% rests with the top ten. As for treatment: treatment-naive control, cytoreductive nephrectomy. As for this clone: Its antigen is currently unknown.

CDR3 length equals 12 residues. Germline-derived CDR1 and CDR2 are SQVTM and ANQGSEA. Trimming took 6 bases from V and 5 from J, leaving 13 bases between them. The chain joins TRBV29-1 to TRBJ2-5; weak D call: TRBD1 (5 bases). This specimen was tumor tissue, taken from a patient whose treatment was nephrectomy without radiotherapy. This sequence originates from a man aged 45-65 years with renal cell carcinoma. CDR3 nucleotide sequence: TGCAGCGTGGGAAGGGGCCGGGAGACCCAGTACTTC. Protein sequence: CSVGRGRETQYF.